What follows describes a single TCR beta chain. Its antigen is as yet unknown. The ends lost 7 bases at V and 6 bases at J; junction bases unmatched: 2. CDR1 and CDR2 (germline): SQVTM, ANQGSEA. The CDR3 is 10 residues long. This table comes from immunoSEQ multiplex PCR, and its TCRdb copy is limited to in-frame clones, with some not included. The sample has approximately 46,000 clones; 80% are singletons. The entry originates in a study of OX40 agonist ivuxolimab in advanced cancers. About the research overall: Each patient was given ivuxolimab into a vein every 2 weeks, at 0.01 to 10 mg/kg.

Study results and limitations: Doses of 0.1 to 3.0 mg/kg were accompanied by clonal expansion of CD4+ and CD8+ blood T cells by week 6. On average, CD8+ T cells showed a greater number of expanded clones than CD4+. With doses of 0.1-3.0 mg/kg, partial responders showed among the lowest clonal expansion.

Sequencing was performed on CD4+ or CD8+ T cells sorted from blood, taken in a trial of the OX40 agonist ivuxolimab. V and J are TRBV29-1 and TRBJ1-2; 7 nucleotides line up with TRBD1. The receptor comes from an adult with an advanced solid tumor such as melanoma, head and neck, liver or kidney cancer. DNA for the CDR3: TGCAGCGCTGGACAGGATGGCTACACCTTC. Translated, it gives CSAGQDGYTF.